This T cell receptor (beta chain) is drawn from a study of T cell responses to AZD1222 COVID-19 vaccine. Produced via immunoSEQ multiplex PCR; TCRdb's table is partial and in-frame only. The profile shows 150,000 to 200,000 clones, more than 85% of them singletons. Germline V gene lookup returns CDR1 LNHDA and CDR2 SQIVND (reference sequence). The CDR3 has 18 residues. The J segment lost 5 bases and the V segment lost 6 bases, leaving 16 bases of the junction unmatched. The chain uses TRBV19 and TRBJ1-1; 12 nucleotides agree with TRBD1. The material was peripheral blood, obtained 28 days after the second AZD1222 dose. The clonotype originates from an adult who received the AZD1222 COVID-19 vaccine. CDR3 protein: CASSRRGGQGALRTEAFF. The CDR3 DNA reads TGTGCCAGTAGCCGTCGGGGGGGACAGGGGGCTTTGAGGACTGAAGCTTTCTTT.